Below, one TCR beta chain is given with its context. In the authors' methods: It was from reference gene primer amplification that nucleated cell counts were estimated. Libraries were prepared by immunoSEQ multiplex PCR; TCRdb keeps only in-frame clonotypes and omits some of them. V and J calls and clone size are copied from that table; D and trimming were computed from the DNA. The sample lists 130,000 or so clones, around 89% occurring once. The sample belongs to a study of blood T cell repertoires in COVID-19. Study-level background: Acute and convalescent COVID-19 specimens originated in the United States, Italy and Spain. PBMCs, B-cell-depleted T cells, or T cells provided the cDNA or gDNA that made up the material.

The source of this sequence is a man between 50 and 59 years old with active or convalescent COVID-19. The sample was peripheral blood.

The CDR3, as DNA: TGTGCCAGTACTTTTCTCTCCCGGGGTGTCTATGGCTACACCTTC. Residues: CASTFLSRGVYGYTF. J is TRBJ1-2 and V is TRBV19; no reliable D call. This CDR3 is 15 amino acids long. Germline V lookup: CDR1 LNHDA, CDR2 SQIVND (reference sequence). V was pared by 7 bases and J by 4 bases, with 19 bases between.